Following are 30 T cell receptor beta chains from one sample sequenced in a study of blood T cells in healthy people across ages. It was with a sample-barcoded 5' primer and a J-beta primer mix that a second PCR of roughly 7 to 12 cycles was run. TCRdb re-called the 5' RACE reads through MiXCR, storing one row per CDR3 protein. The profile covers approximately 800,000 distinct CDR3 sequences, with about 36% appearing a single time and approximately 12% taken by the ten largest. Sequenced material: blood. Source of these receptors: a man between 18 and 35 years old in good health.

This rearrangement joins TRBV5-1 to TRBJ1-6, with a possible D match to TRBD1 (5 bases). The germline V gene has CDR1 SGHRS and CDR2 YFSETQ. The CDR3 covers 16 residues. Trimming cost V 2 bases and J 5 bases, with 14 bases left between them. Written as DNA, the CDR3 is TGCGCCAGCAGCTTCGGGACGGGGCTTAATAATTCACCCCTCCACTTT. It codes for CASSFGTGLNNSPLHF. Filled out from reference TRBV5-1 and TRBJ1-6, the complete variable domain reads KAGVTQTPRYLIKTRGQQVTLSCSPISGHRSVSWYQQTPGQGLQFLFEYFSETQRNKGNFPGRFSGRQFSNSRSEMNVSTLELGDSALYLCASSFGTGLNNSPLHFGNGTRLTVT.

The J gene is TRBJ2-1, the V gene TRBV7-2; D unclear. This CDR3 is built from 13 residues. Germline V lookup: CDR1 SGHTA, CDR2 FQGNSA. Trimming shortened V by 2 bases and J by 6 bases, and 8 bases separated the two germline ends. The CDR3 nucleotides are TGTGCCAGCAGCTTATCACAGAGCAATGAGCAGTTCTTC. Amino acids: CASSLSQSNEQFF.

The chain uses TRBV6-2 or TRBV6-3 and TRBJ1-5; a possible D gene is TRBD1 (5 bases). The V end lost 8 bases, the J end lost 1 base, and 15 bases lay between the germline ends. The V gene's germline CDR1 is MNHEY and CDR2 SVGEGT. CDR3 size: 15 residues. CDR3 nucleotide sequence: TGTGCCAGCGACCATTTCGGGGGGAGCAATCAGCCCCAGCATTTT. It encodes CASDHFGGSNQPQHF.

This rearrangement joins TRBV20-1 to TRBJ1-4; D gene uncertain. This CDR3 has 11 amino acids. Germline assignment: CDR1 DFQATT and CDR2 SNEGSKA (reference sequence). V dropped 6 bases and J dropped 10 bases, with 12 bases sitting between them. The CDR3 loop reads CSAPLYGKLFF. CDR3 in DNA: TGCAGTGCCCCCCTTTACGGAAAACTGTTTTTT.

V and J are TRBV20-1 and TRBJ2-7; 13 bases map to TRBD2. CDR1 is DFQATT, CDR2 SNEGSKA, per germline (reference sequence). The CDR3 contains 15 residues. V was pared by 5 bases and J by 7 bases, with 11 bases of the junction left unmatched. CDR3 coding DNA: TGCAGTGCTTGCACTAGCGGGGGGGCCTACAATGAGCAGTACTTC. Translated: CSACTSGGAYNEQYF.

This clonotype was detected a few times. The V call is TRBV7-9, the J call TRBJ1-1, with D possibly being TRBD1 (6 bases). Germline V lookup: CDR1 SEHNR, CDR2 FQNEAQ (reference sequence). Trimming cost V 10 bases and J 1 base, with 13 bases left between them. This CDR3 is built from 13 residues. This CDR3 is CAIGGGENTEAFF. The DNA of the CDR3 is TGTGCCATAGGGGGGGGCGAGAACACTGAAGCTTTCTTT.

This chain joins TRBV6-5 and TRBJ1-2; D is ambiguous. From germline, CDR1 is MNHEY and CDR2 SVGAGI. Trimming cost V 2 bases and J 0 bases, with 16 bases left between them. The CDR3 loop spans 17 amino acids. CDR3 sequence: CASSYNRREGANYGYTF. The CDR3 nucleotides read TGTGCCAGCAGTTACAACCGGCGTGAGGGAGCTAACTATGGCTACACCTTC.

This chain connects TRBV5-1 to TRBJ2-5; 8 bases fit TRBD2. CDR1 and CDR2 (germline): SGHRS, YFSETQ. The CDR3 consists of 15 residues. Germline trimming cut 4 bases from V and 11 bases from J; bases unmatched to any gene: 16. CDR3 residues: CASSPSSGTSHEQYF. The CDR3 DNA reads TGCGCCAGCAGCCCATCCTCCGGGACTAGTCATGAGCAGTACTTC. Full variable domain (rest looked up from reference TRBV5-1 and TRBJ2-5): KAGVTQTPRYLIKTRGQQVTLSCSPISGHRSVSWYQQTPGQGLQFLFEYFSETQRNKGNFPGRFSGRQFSNSRSEMNVSTLELGDSALYLCASSPSSGTSHEQYFGPGTRLLVL.

In this sample, this clonotype turned up many times. The rearrangement links TRBV24-1 to TRBJ1-2, with no clear D. Germline CDR1 KGHDR, CDR2 SFDVKD. V lost 1 base and J lost 10, with 12 bases in between. The CDR3 length is 13 residues. CDR3 protein: CATSDFTGRAYTF. CDR3 nucleotide sequence: TGTGCCACCAGTGATTTCACGGGCAGAGCCTACACCTTC.

This clonotype came up once. The rearrangement links TRBV29-1 to TRBJ2-1; no firm D call. The CDR3 is 10 residues long. Germline CDR1 reads SQVTM; CDR2 reads ANQGSEA. Trimming cost V 7 bases and J 6 bases, with 7 bases left between them. The chain's CDR3 is CSAKRNEQFF. The CDR3 coding sequence is TGCAGCGCGAAGCGCAATGAGCAGTTCTTC.

In this sample, this clonotype turned up a few times. This rearrangement joins TRBV7-9 to TRBJ2-7, with 7 bases matching TRBD2. The DNA end is more similar to TRBJ2-5, so the J call may be wrong. The CDR3 totals 16 residues. Per the germline V gene, CDR1 is SEHNR and CDR2 is FQNEAQ (reference sequence). CDR3 residues: CASSLARASGDETQYF. CDR3 nucleotides: TGTGCCAGCAGCTTAGCGAGGGCTAGCGGAGATGAGACCCAGTACTTC.

Here the CDR3 DNA reads TGTGCCAGCAGTTTTAGGGGACAGCGCCTGGGCATTGGTCAGCCCCAGCATTTT. Residues: CASSFRGQRLGIGQPQHF. The chain carries TRBV12-3 or TRBV12-4 and TRBJ1-5; 7 nucleotides line up with TRBD1. The CDR3 has 18 residues. V shed 3 bases, J shed 6 bases, and the junction held 17 bases outside the gene matches.

A note on this clonotype: A clone one base away is much larger, so this may be a read error. The gene calls are TRBV12-3 or TRBV12-4 and TRBJ1-5; TRBD1 agrees at 7 bases. This CDR3 has 13 residues. CDR3 sequence reads: CATRTGSKQPQHF. The CDR3 DNA is TGTGCCACCCGGACAGGCAGCAAGCAGCCCCAGCATTTT.

The chain has TRBV4-1 and TRBJ1-1; 7 bases are a match to TRBD1. Germline V CDR1 and CDR2: MGHRA, YSYEKL. CDR3 length: 14 residues. Trimming took 4 bases from V and 3 from J; bases not matched to a gene: 5. CDR3 sequence reads: CASSRNRGDTEAFF. The CDR3 DNA reads TGCGCCAGCAGCCGAAACAGGGGTGACACTGAAGCTTTCTTT.

The gene calls are TRBV7-2 and TRBJ1-3, with D maybe TRBD1 (5 bases). This CDR3 is built from 15 residues. Trimming stripped 5 bases from V and 2 bases from J, with 13 bases between. CDR1 and CDR2 (germline): SGHTA, FQGNSA. DNA for the CDR3: TGTGCCAGCAGCCCGCCCCAGGGCCCTGGAAACACCATATATTTT. Its translation: CASSPPQGPGNTIYF.

CDR3 in DNA: TGTGCCAGCAGTCGCACTCCAAAAATAGATACGCAGTATTTT. Protein: CASSRTPKIDTQYF. The rearrangement joins TRBV2 to TRBJ2-3, with D unresolved. The CDR3 has 14 amino acids. V was clipped by 5 bases and J by 5 bases, with 14 bases between them. CDR1 SNHLY and CDR2 FYNNEI come from the germline V gene.

The V and J genes are TRBV20-1 and TRBJ2-1; TRBD2 matches 8 bases. The V gene end was trimmed by 6 bases and the J gene end by 5 bases; junction bases not matched to a gene: 9. Germline V CDR1 and CDR2: DFQATT, SNEGSKA (reference sequence). The CDR3 consists of 14 residues. The CDR3 sequence is CSASGGVLNNEQFF. CDR3 DNA: TGCAGTGCCTCGGGGGGGGTCCTAAACAATGAGCAGTTCTTC.

Regarding this clonotype: This may be a read error: a much more frequent sequence differs by one nucleotide. The rearrangement joins TRBV5-4 to TRBJ2-1, with D unclear. From germline, CDR1 is SGHNT and CDR2 YYREEE (reference sequence). The CDR3 loop spans 13 amino acids. The CDR3 sequence is CVSSHYGRNEQFF. DNA for the CDR3: TGTGTCAGCAGCCACTATGGGCGCAATGAGCAGTTCTTC.

This clonotype was picked up a small number of times. The chain has TRBV15 and TRBJ2-5; 8 bases map to TRBD2. The CDR3 has 13 residues. Germline CDR1 and CDR2: LNHNV and YYDKDF (reference sequence). The V segment lost 0 bases and the J segment 11 bases; nucleotides outside the gene matches: 5. CDR3 sequence reads: CATSRDWREEQYF. In DNA, the CDR3 is TGTGCCACCAGCAGAGATTGGCGGGAGGAGCAGTACTTC.

This clonotype was observed at least ten times. The gene calls are TRBV20-1 and TRBJ2-1; a weak D match, TRBD1 (5 bases). Per the germline V gene, CDR1 is DFQATT and CDR2 is SNEGSKA (reference sequence). The V gene lost 6 bases and the J gene lost 6 bases, with 18 bases spanning the gap. The CDR3 sequence is 14 residues long. DNA of the CDR3: TGCAGTGCCCTCCCCCAGGGCCTGGCCAATGAGCAGTTCTTC. Its translation: CSALPQGLANEQFF.

The chain combines TRBV7-2 with TRBJ1-1; 8 positions agree with TRBD1. The CDR3 consists of 13 residues. V shed 5 bases, J shed 5 bases, and the junction held 4 bases outside the gene matches. From germline, CDR1 is SGHTA and CDR2 FQGNSA. The CDR3 nucleotides read TGTGCCAGCAGCCCGCAGGGGGCTACTGAAGCTTTCTTT. This gives the protein CASSPQGATEAFF.

This clonotype was observed once. One end of the junction varies from germline; a read error may be responsible. The chain uses TRBV4-2 and TRBJ2-7, with TRBD2 matching 8 bases. This CDR3 contains 15 residues. Germline V lookup: CDR1 LGHNA, CDR2 YNFKEQ. CDR3 loop: CAGSQFTSGHNEQYF. Here the CDR3 DNA reads TGTGCCGGCAGCCAATTCACTAGCGGCCACAATGAGCAGTACTTC.

V is TRBV20-1 and J is TRBJ1-2; TRBD1 matches 7 bases. From germline, CDR1 is DFQATT and CDR2 SNEGSKA (reference sequence). The CDR3 runs 13 residues. With V trimmed by 4 bases and J by 7 bases, 9 bases remained unmatched. The CDR3 sequence is CSAITGVLAGYTF. In DNA, the CDR3 is TGCAGTGCTATCACAGGGGTTTTAGCTGGCTACACCTTC.

The gene calls are TRBV7-8 and TRBJ1-2; D is ambiguous. The length of the CDR3 is 13 residues. Deletions cut 0 bases from V and 4 bases from J, with 6 bases between. Looked up from germline, CDR1 is SGHVS and CDR2 is FQNEAQ. In DNA form, the CDR3 reads TGTGCCAGCAGCTTAGCCAAGTTCTATGGCTACACCTTC. Translated: CASSLAKFYGYTF.

J is TRBJ2-5 and V is TRBV29-1, with D perhaps matching TRBD1 (6 bases). The V end was cut by 2 bases, the J end by 11 bases, with 27 bases between. Germline V gene data show CDR1 as SQVTM and CDR2 as ANQGSEA. The CDR3 length is 16 residues. CDR3 loop: CSVEFRVHSKGDEQYF. Written as DNA, the CDR3 is TGCAGCGTTGAATTCAGGGTTCACTCTAAGGGGGATGAGCAGTACTTC. The complete variable domain, with remaining parts taken from reference TRBV29-1 and TRBJ2-5, reads SAVISQKPSRDICQRGTSLTIQCQVDSQVTMMFWYRQQPGQSLTLIATANQGSEATYESGFVIDKFPISRPNLTFSTLTVSNMSPEDSSIYLCSVEFRVHSKGDEQYFGPGTRLLVL.

The chain recombines TRBV20-1 with TRBJ2-3; 12 nucleotides line up with TRBD2. The CDR3 is 14 amino acids. J lost 7 bases, V lost 0 bases, and 2 bases had no gene match. The germline V gene has CDR1 DFQATT and CDR2 SNEGSKA (reference sequence). The CDR3 DNA follows: TGCAGTGCTAGAGAACTAGCGGGGGGTCATACGCAGTATTTT. This encodes CSARELAGGHTQYF.

With respect to this clonotype: This may be a read error: a much more frequent sequence differs by one nucleotide. V is TRBV20-1 and J is TRBJ2-1, with 7 nucleotides matching TRBD2. This CDR3 is 14 amino acids long. Germline loops: CDR1 DFQATT, CDR2 SNEGSKA (reference sequence). V shed 3 bases, J shed 13 bases, and the junction held 15 bases outside the gene matches. The CDR3 protein is CSARAGDTQETQFF. Written as DNA, the CDR3 is TGCAGTGCTAGGGCGGGGGATACCCAAGAGACCCAGTTCTTC.

To note about this clonotype: A much larger clone is a single base away; this may be a read error. The J gene is TRBJ2-7, the V gene TRBV9; 10 bases agree with TRBD1. Germline assignment: CDR1 SGDLS and CDR2 YYNGEE. This CDR3 is built from 14 residues. Written as DNA, the CDR3 is TGTACCAGCAGCTTTCGGGACAGGGGACGCGAGCAGTACTTC. Protein sequence: CTSSFRDRGREQYF.

In the case of this clonotype: A read error may explain this, as a much larger clone is one base away. V is TRBV9 and J is TRBJ2-7; no clear D. Between the trimmed V and J ends, which lost 0 bases and 7 bases, there was a span of 8 bases. CDR3 length: 12 residues. From germline, CDR1 is SGDLS and CDR2 YYNGEE. The CDR3 spells CASSVGDNEQYF. CDR3 in DNA: TGTGCCAGCAGCGTAGGAGACAATGAGCAGTACTTC. The full variable domain, completed using reference TRBV9 and TRBJ2-7, is DSGVTQTPKHLITATGQRVTLRCSPRSGDLSVYWYQQSLDQGLQFLIQYYNGEERAKGNILERFSAQQFPDLHSELNLSSLELGDSALYFCASSVGDNEQYFGPGTRLTVT.

V usage is TRBV4-1 and J usage is TRBJ1-1; 10 bases map to TRBD1. V was pared by 3 bases and J by 5 bases, with 9 bases of the junction left unmatched. The CDR3 runs 16 residues. The germline V gene has CDR1 MGHRA and CDR2 YSYEKL. CDR3 sequence: CASSQLTGGGGTEAFF. The CDR3 region has the DNA TGCGCCAGCAGCCAGTTGACAGGGGGCGGGGGGACTGAAGCTTTCTTT.